Listed here are 16 T cell receptor beta chains from one sample, sequenced in a study of lymphopenia after photon versus proton radiotherapy. TCRdb's table, derived via immunoSEQ multiplex PCR, lists solely in-frame clones and lacks some. The sample comprises 35,000 to 45,000 clones, around four fifths of which are singletons, and less than 30% rests with the top ten. The source material was peripheral blood, sampled from a patient treated with proton-based radiotherapy. These receptors were obtained from a woman aged 65 to 85 with pancreatic cancer.

The DNA of the CDR3 is TGTGCCAGCAGTTTAGTTTTAAAAGGCGGCTCGTTGAACACAGATACGCAGTATTTT. Residues: CASSLVLKGGSLNTDTQYF. The V call is TRBV28, the J call TRBJ2-3; no definite D call. The CDR3 has 19 residues. V lost 2 bases and J 2 bases, leaving 23 bases between the germline ends. Germline CDR1 and CDR2: MDHEN and SYDVKM.

The J gene is TRBJ2-3, the V gene TRBV15; D unresolved. V shed 0 bases and J shed 4 bases, with 5 bases lying between them. CDR1 is LNHNV, CDR2 YYDKDF, per germline (reference sequence). The CDR3 totals 13 residues. This CDR3 is CATSRDLADTQYF. In DNA form, the CDR3 reads TGTGCCACCAGCAGAGATCTGGCAGATACGCAGTATTTT. The full variable domain, completed using reference TRBV15 and TRBJ2-3, is DAMVIQNPRYQVTQFGKPVTLSCSQTLNHNVMYWYQQKSSQAPKLLFHYYDKDFNNEADTPDNFQSRRPNTSFCFLDIRSPGLGDTAMYLCATSRDLADTQYFGPGTRLTVL.

This chain uses TRBV19 with TRBJ1-4, with D tentatively TRBD1 (6 bases). Trimming stripped 5 bases from V and 0 bases from J, with 13 bases between. This CDR3 has 16 amino acids. Per germline, CDR1 LNHDA and CDR2 SQIVND (reference sequence). The CDR3 DNA reads TGTGCCAGTAGTCCGGACAGACTTGCAACTAATGAAAAACTGTTTTTT. The encoded protein is CASSPDRLATNEKLFF.

This chain connects TRBV5-4 to TRBJ1-1; 8 bases fit TRBD1. J gave up 5 bases and V 0 bases, and 9 bases lay outside the gene matches. Germline V gene sequence: CDR1 SGHNT, CDR2 YYREEE (reference sequence). The CDR3 covers 16 residues. The CDR3 loop is CASSLAGGTRKTEAFF. The DNA of the CDR3 is TGTGCCAGCAGCTTGGCAGGGGGCACCCGGAAGACTGAAGCTTTCTTT. Filled out from reference TRBV5-4 and TRBJ1-1, the complete variable domain reads ETGVTQSPTHLIKTRGQQVTLRCSSQSGHNTVSWYQQALGQGPQFIFQYYREEENGRGNFPPRFSGLQFPNYSSELNVNALELDDSALYLCASSLAGGTRKTEAFFGQGTRLTVV.

The chain carries TRBV28 and TRBJ2-3; TRBD1 agrees at 8 bases. The CDR3 has 15 amino acids. Germline V gene sequence: CDR1 MDHEN, CDR2 SYDVKM. Trimming at V came to 6 bases and at J to 3 bases, leaving 8 bases not matched to a gene. DNA of the CDR3: TGTGCCAGCAGCCCGGGACAGGCCTTTACAGATACGCAGTATTTT. This sequence encodes CASSPGQAFTDTQYF.

Remarks on this clone: Since a much larger clone is just one base distant, this may be a read error. The rearrangement joins TRBV4-3 to TRBJ1-2; D is perhaps TRBD1 (6 bases). Trimming stripped 5 bases from V and 7 bases from J, with 17 bases between. Germline values: CDR1 LGHNA, CDR2 YSLEER. This CDR3 is 14 amino acids long. CDR3 bases: TGCGCCAGCAGCTTGGTGGGGGGGCCCAGTGGCTACACCTTC. Protein: CASSLVGGPSGYTF.

This chain joins TRBV28 and TRBJ2-5; tentative D call: TRBD1 (6 bases). The CDR3 extends over 15 amino acids. The germline V gene has CDR1 MDHEN and CDR2 SYDVKM. Trimming shortened V by 7 bases and J by 3 bases, and 18 bases separated the two germline ends. CDR3: CASNRPGAGKETQYF. The CDR3 DNA follows: TGTGCCAGCAACAGGCCAGGGGCCGGGAAAGAGACCCAGTACTTC.

The chain combines TRBV2 with TRBJ2-2; D is possibly TRBD2 (6 bases). The CDR3 has 16 residues. Germline V gene sequence: CDR1 SNHLY, CDR2 FYNNEI. V was trimmed by 2 bases and J by 1 base, leaving 11 bases between them. DNA for the CDR3: TGTGCCAGCAGTGAATGGGGGGTCCGGAACACCGGGGAGCTGTTTTTT. Amino acid sequence: CASSEWGVRNTGELFF.

This chain links TRBV7-6 with TRBJ2-3, with 11 bases lining up with TRBD2. This CDR3 comprises 19 residues. CDR1 is SGHVS, CDR2 FNYEAQ, per germline. V was clipped by 1 base and J by 2 bases; unmatched bases: 11. In nucleotides, the CDR3 is TGTGCCAGCAGCTTAGAGTTCGTGGGGACTAGCGGTCCCACAGATACGCAGTATTTT. Translation: CASSLEFVGTSGPTDTQYF.

DNA for the CDR3: TGTGCCATCAGTGTGAAAAAAAGGGTTGGCTACACCTTC. Translated: CAISVKKRVGYTF. The chain couples TRBV10-3 to TRBJ1-2, with D hard to call. The CDR3 is made up of 13 amino acids. From germline, CDR1 is ENHRY and CDR2 SYGVKD. The V end lost 4 bases, the J end lost 7 bases, and 13 bases lay between the germline ends.

The chain carries TRBV25-1 and TRBJ1-4; D remains unclear. Germline V gene lookup returns CDR1 MGHDK and CDR2 SYGVNS. This CDR3 has 14 residues. V was trimmed by 3 bases and J by 6 bases, leaving 11 bases between them. In DNA, the CDR3 is TGTGCCAGCAGTGATTCCCCGGGAGATGAAAAACTGTTTTTT. Translated: CASSDSPGDEKLFF.

This clone appeared a few times. This sequence joins TRBV30 and TRBJ2-1, with D hard to call. This CDR3 contains 13 residues. Germline CDR1 is GTSNPN and CDR2 is SVGIG (reference sequence). Between the trimmed V and J ends, which lost 2 bases and 4 bases, there was a span of 9 bases. DNA for the CDR3: TGTGCCTGGAGTTTCGGGCCGTACAATGAGCAGTTCTTC. As protein: CAWSFGPYNEQFF.

The gene calls are TRBV30 and TRBJ1-3; D call uncertain. V gave up 5 bases and J gave up 1 base, with 6 bases separating them. There are 12 residues in the CDR3. The germline V gene encodes CDR1 GTSNPN and CDR2 SVGIG (reference sequence). The CDR3 loop reads CAWGFSGNTIYF. The DNA of the CDR3 is TGTGCCTGGGGGTTTTCTGGAAACACCATATATTTT.

Here the CDR3 reads CASSQAANNYEQYF. CDR3 nucleotides: TGCGCCAGCAGCCAAGCCGCTAACAACTACGAGCAGTACTTC. J is TRBJ2-7 and V is TRBV4-3, with D hard to call. Trimming removed 1 base from V and 3 bases from J, with 10 bases in between. CDR1 is LGHNA and CDR2 is YSLEER in the germline V gene. There are 14 residues in the CDR3.

This clone was recorded a few times. V usage is TRBV27 and J usage is TRBJ2-3, with 10 bases fitting TRBD2. CDR1 and CDR2 (germline): MNHEY, SMNVEV (reference sequence). Trimming cost V 8 bases and J 1 base; bases outside gene matches: 0. The CDR3 sequence is 13 residues long. The CDR3 sequence is CASGTSGTDTQYF. CDR3 DNA: TGTGCCAGCGGGACTAGCGGCACAGATACGCAGTATTTT.

This clone was found once. This chain uses TRBV9 with TRBJ2-3; weak D call: TRBD2 (6 bases). This CDR3 contains 14 residues. With 2 bases removed from V and 2 bases from J, the gap between germline ends came to 9 bases. Germline-derived CDR1 and CDR2 are SGDLS and YYNGEE. As DNA, the CDR3 is TGTGCCAGCAGCGTCGCGGGAATCACAGATACGCAGTATTTT. Protein sequence: CASSVAGITDTQYF. The full variable domain, completed using reference TRBV9 and TRBJ2-3, is DSGVTQTPKHLITATGQRVTLRCSPRSGDLSVYWYQQSLDQGLQFLIQYYNGEERAKGNILERFSAQQFPDLHSELNLSSLELGDSALYFCASSVAGITDTQYFGPGTRLTVL.